The T cell receptor (beta chain) under discussion was sequenced for a study of cytomegalovirus exposure and HLA in healthy donors. The study's findings and limits: No immune exposure information besides CMV serostatus was available. Reportedly, HLA-A and HLA-B alleles of most subjects were accurately predicted from TCR beta. Presence/absence analyses took donor sequencing depth as roughly uniform. Reports described diagnosis of cytomegalovirus status by the classifier as highly specific and sensitive.

It was with 60 Vbeta and 13 Jbeta primers that the PCR ran. The assay was immunoSEQ multiplex PCR, and TCRdb's table has in-frame clones only and misses some. The table includes 120,000 or so clones, roughly 72% detected once. Turning to this clone: Antigen specificity is unknown.

The CDR3 loop spans 14 amino acids. Germline V gives CDR1 MNHNS, CDR2 SASEGT. V gave up 4 bases and J gave up 3 bases; unmatched junction bases: 2. The sequenced sample was PBMCs. The chain uses TRBV6-1 and TRBJ1-5; TRBD1 matches at 8 bases. This TCR was sampled from a woman in her forties or fifties in good health and CMV-seropositive. The CDR3 bases are TGTGCCAGCAGTGCGACAGGGGACAATCAGCCCCAGCATTTT. Residues: CASSATGDNQPQHF.